The 15 T cell receptor beta chains in this list originate from one sample, sequenced in a study of T cells in Graves' hyperthyroidism and ophthalmopathy. TCR beta CDR3 region amplification was performed from RNA transcripts. The HTBI primer set drove a first-round RT-PCR of the TCR CDR3. TCRdb called the multiplex PCR reads again in MiXCR, with one record for every CDR3 protein. The repertoire consists of approximately 410,000 distinct CDR3 sequences, with 14% to 15% occurring once and the leading ten covering approximately 13%. Sequenced input: blood. These receptor sequences come from a man aged 18 to 30 with Graves' ophthalmopathy.

This clonotype appeared many times. DNA of the CDR3: TGCAGTGCAAGGCTTGACGAGCAGTACTTC. The encoded protein is CSARLDEQYF. V usage is TRBV20-1 and J usage is TRBJ2-7, with unresolved D. Germline assignment: CDR1 DFQATT and CDR2 SNEGSKA (reference sequence). The CDR3 totals 10 residues. The V end lost 6 bases, the J end lost 5 bases, and 8 bases lay between the germline ends.

This clonotype was detected ten times or more. The chain joins TRBV18 to TRBJ2-7; no definite D call. Germline loops: CDR1 KGHSH, CDR2 LQKENI. This CDR3 is 16 amino acids long. V shed 3 bases and J shed 2 bases, with 17 bases lying between them. This CDR3 reads CASSPRVSDLAYEQYF. Written as DNA, the CDR3 is TGTGCCAGCTCACCCCGAGTTTCGGATCTCGCCTACGAGCAGTACTTC.

This clonotype has ten or more counts. This CDR3 is CASSLGQAIMNTEAFF. The CDR3 DNA is TGCGCCAGCAGCTTGGGCCAGGCAATTATGAACACTGAAGCTTTCTTT. The rearrangement links TRBV5-1 to TRBJ1-1; no firm D call. CDR1 SGHRS and CDR2 YFSETQ come from the germline V gene. The CDR3 has 16 residues. Trimming removed 0 bases from V and 0 bases from J, with 12 bases in between.

This clonotype was found many times. The chain recombines TRBV6-5 with TRBJ1-2, with D possibly matching TRBD1 (5 bases). CDR1 is MNHEY and CDR2 is SVGAGI in the germline V gene. The CDR3 is made up of 13 amino acids. The V end was cut by 2 bases, the J end by 7 bases, with 11 bases between. As DNA, the CDR3 is TGTGCCAGCAGTTACGAAGGGGCGGGTGGCTACACCTTC. As protein: CASSYEGAGGYTF.

This clonotype was seen a few times. The chain employs TRBV5-1 and TRBJ2-5, with no clear D. CDR3 length: 12 amino acids. Trimming took 3 bases from V and 5 from J, leaving 8 bases between them. In germline, CDR1 is SGHRS, CDR2 YFSETQ. CDR3 sequence: CASSYIRETQYF. The CDR3 DNA is TGCGCCAGCAGCTACATTAGGGAGACCCAGTACTTC.

The CDR3 DNA is TGCAGCGTTGTCGGGACAGGGATTGAAAAACTGTTTTTT. Protein sequence: CSVVGTGIEKLFF. This chain links TRBV29-1 with TRBJ1-4; 9 nucleotides agree with TRBD1. CDR3 length equals 13 residues. V lost 4 bases, J lost 7 bases, and 4 bases stayed unmatched. Germline V gene data show CDR1 as SQVTM and CDR2 as ANQGSEA.

The table lists this clonotype with a few counts. It may be a read error: a sequence one base away is much more abundant. The chain uses TRBV6-1 and TRBJ2-3, with unresolved D. The CDR3 is 14 residues long. Germline V CDR1 and CDR2: MNHNS, SASEGT. The CDR3 coding sequence is TGTGCCCGCAGTGGTACGGGTCGGTTGGATACGCAGTATTTT. Translation gives CARSGTGRLDTQYF.

V gene TRBV19 combines with J gene TRBJ2-1; D not resolved. The length of the CDR3 is 13 residues. Trimming cost V 1 base and J 4 bases, with 5 bases left between them. Germline V CDR1 and CDR2: LNHDA, SQIVND (reference sequence). The CDR3 here is CASSIAVYNEQFF. The DNA of the CDR3 is TGTGCCAGTAGTATAGCAGTTTACAATGAGCAGTTCTTC. The complete variable domain, with remaining parts taken from reference TRBV19 and TRBJ2-1, reads DGGITQSPKYLFRKEGQNVTLSCEQNLNHDAMYWYRQDPGQGLRLIYYSQIVNDFQKGDIAEGYSVSREKKESFPLTVTSAQKNPTAFYLCASSIAVYNEQFFGPGTRLTVL.

At least ten counts were recorded for this clonotype. The rearrangement joins TRBV7-3 to TRBJ1-1; D may be TRBD1 (6 bases). Per the germline V gene, CDR1 is SGHTA and CDR2 is FQGTGA. This CDR3 has 18 residues. Trimming pared 1 base from V and 5 bases from J, leaving 23 bases between. The DNA of the CDR3 is TGTGCCAGCAGCTTAAGCGGGGGGGCTTGGGGGGAGAGTACTGAAGCTTTCTTT. It codes for CASSLSGGAWGESTEAFF.

This clonotype was observed many times. The gene calls are TRBV7-9 and TRBJ1-6; D gene uncertain. The CDR3 is made up of 13 amino acids. Germline values: CDR1 SEHNR, CDR2 FQNEAQ (reference sequence). V was cut by 1 base and J by 8 bases, with 6 bases left in between. The CDR3 nucleotides read TGTGCCAGCAGCTTAGACCCCGATTCACCCCTCCACTTT. Translation: CASSLDPDSPLHF.

In its sample, this clonotype was seen many times. The chain links TRBV5-1 to TRBJ2-2; TRBD1 matches at 9 bases. Germline trimming cut 7 bases from V and 5 bases from J; bases unmatched to any gene: 15. The CDR3 extends over 17 amino acids. The germline V gene encodes CDR1 SGHRS and CDR2 YFSETQ. CDR3 DNA sequence: TGCGCCAGCTTTACGATTGGGACAGGGCGTGAGACCGGGGAGCTGTTTTTT. Amino acids: CASFTIGTGRETGELFF.

This rearrangement joins TRBV5-8 to TRBJ2-5; perhaps TRBD1 as D (6 bases). The length of the CDR3 is 15 residues. The ends were cut back, 4 bases at V and 2 bases at J, with 15 bases in the middle. Per the germline V gene, CDR1 is SGHTS and CDR2 is YDEGEE. CDR3 nucleotides: TGTGCCAGCAGCCCCCGGACAGACTATCAAGAGACCCAGTACTTC. Residues: CASSPRTDYQETQYF.

The gene calls are TRBV13 and TRBJ1-6, with a tentative D call TRBD1 (6 bases). The CDR3 is 14 residues long. V was pared by 5 bases and J by 6 bases, with 11 bases between. Germline lookup yields CDR1 PRHDT and CDR2 FYEKMQ (reference sequence). The CDR3 nucleotides read TGTGCCAGCAGCCTAGACAGGCGTAATTCACCCCTCCACTTT. This encodes CASSLDRRNSPLHF.

This clonotype was seen repeatedly, ten times or more. The CDR3 is CASSSRTGGSSYEQYF. In DNA form, the CDR3 reads TGTGCCAGTAGTTCCCGGACAGGGGGTTCCTCCTACGAGCAGTACTTC. V and J are TRBV19 and TRBJ2-7; the match to TRBD1 covers 10 bases. The germline V gene has CDR1 LNHDA and CDR2 SQIVND (reference sequence). The V and J ends lost 5 bases and 0 bases, in that order; junction bases with no gene match: 7. The CDR3 contains 16 residues.

The chain has TRBV5-1 and TRBJ1-2; 8 bases map to TRBD1. The CDR3 runs 14 residues. J lost 7 bases, V lost 3 bases, and 8 bases had no gene match. Germline V lookup: CDR1 SGHRS, CDR2 YFSETQ. CDR3 in DNA: TGCGCCAGCAGCTCAGACAGGGGACTGAGTGGCTACACCTTC. Its translation is CASSSDRGLSGYTF.